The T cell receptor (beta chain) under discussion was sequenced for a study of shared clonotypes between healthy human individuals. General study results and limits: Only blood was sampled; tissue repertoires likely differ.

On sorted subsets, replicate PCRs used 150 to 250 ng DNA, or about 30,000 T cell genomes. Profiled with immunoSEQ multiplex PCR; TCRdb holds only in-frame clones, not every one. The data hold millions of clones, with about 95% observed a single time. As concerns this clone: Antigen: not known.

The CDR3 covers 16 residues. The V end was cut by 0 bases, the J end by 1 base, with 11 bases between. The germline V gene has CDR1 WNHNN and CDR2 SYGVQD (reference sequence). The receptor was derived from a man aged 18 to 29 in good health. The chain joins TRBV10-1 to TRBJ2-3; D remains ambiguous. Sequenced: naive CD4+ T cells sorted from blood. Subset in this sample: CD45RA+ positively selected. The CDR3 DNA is TGCGCCAGCAGTGAGTCGACGCTAGACGGCACAGATACGCAGTATTTT. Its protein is CASSESTLDGTDTQYF.